Shown below are 24 T cell receptor beta chains from a single sample sequenced in a study of CD8+ T cells in alopecia areata. The treatment: oral pan-JAK inhibitor, 5-10 mg twice daily. RNA was extracted and reverse transcribed into cDNA as the sequencing template. Libraries were prepared by immunoSEQ multiplex PCR; TCRdb keeps only in-frame clonotypes and omits some of them. The sample has around 190,000 clones, approximately 60% seen once. The sequences come from CD4+ T cells sorted from blood, collected at week 4, from a patient treated with tofacitinib. These receptors were obtained from a human donor with alopecia areata.

A single count supports this clone. The rearrangement joins TRBV2 to TRBJ2-7; possibly TRBD2 for D (6 bases). Germline CDR1 and CDR2: SNHLY and FYNNEI. The V end was cut by 7 bases, the J end by 5 bases, with 12 bases between. CDR3 length: 12 residues. CDR3 amino acids: CASTTRGDEQYF. The CDR3, as DNA: TGTGCCAGCACAACGCGGGGTGACGAGCAGTACTTC.

This clone turned up a few times. The V call is TRBV19, the J call TRBJ2-7, with 7 nucleotides matching TRBD2. Unmatched junction bases numbered 11, after V lost 5 bases and J lost 4 bases. From germline, CDR1 is LNHDA and CDR2 SQIVND (reference sequence). The CDR3 consists of 15 residues. The CDR3 DNA reads TGTGCCAGTAGTGGGGTTTCAGCGGGAAATTACGAGCAGTACTTC. It translates to CASSGVSAGNYEQYF.

This sequence joins TRBV6-5 and TRBJ2-3; D uncertain. The CDR3 extends over 14 amino acids. Trimming removed 6 bases at V and 1 base at J, with 11 bases between. In germline, CDR1 is MNHEY, CDR2 SVGAGI. In nucleotides, the CDR3 is TGTGCCAGCAGACGTGGGGTGGGCACAGATACGCAGTATTTT. Protein: CASRRGVGTDTQYF.

The chain couples TRBV29-1 to TRBJ2-2; D remains ambiguous. Trimming left V 7 bases short and J 5 bases short, with 8 bases between. The CDR3 is 11 amino acids. CDR1 is SQVTM, CDR2 ANQGSEA, per germline. DNA of the CDR3: TGCAGCGCTGAGTCAACCGGGGAGCTGTTTTTT. Amino acid sequence: CSAESTGELFF.

V and J are TRBV2 and TRBJ2-3, with 9 bases aligning to TRBD2. V lost 6 bases, J lost 1 base, and 8 bases stayed unmatched. The CDR3 covers 16 residues. The V gene's germline CDR1 is SNHLY and CDR2 FYNNEI. CDR3 in DNA: TGTGCCAGCAGCCAAGCGGGAGGATTCGGCACAGATACGCAGTATTTT. Translating gives CASSQAGGFGTDTQYF.

The chain carries TRBV4-2 and TRBJ2-3, with 7 bases aligning to TRBD2. Trimming took 0 bases from V and 3 from J; bases not matched to a gene: 9. Germline V gives CDR1 LGHNA, CDR2 YNFKEQ. This CDR3 contains 17 residues. CDR3 sequence reads: CASSQDLLALRTDTQYF. In DNA, the CDR3 is TGTGCCAGCAGCCAAGATCTACTAGCGTTACGGACAGATACGCAGTATTTT.

V usage is TRBV7-9 and J usage is TRBJ2-1, with D unresolved. The CDR3 sequence is 14 residues long. Germline V CDR1 and CDR2: SEHNR, FQNEAQ (reference sequence). Trimming left V 10 bases short and J 2 bases short, with 15 bases between. CDR3 sequence (DNA): TGTGCCACCTCCGACCTTCAGACCTACAATGAGCAGTTCTTC. It yields the protein CATSDLQTYNEQFF.

This clone has at least ten counts. This rearrangement joins TRBV18 to TRBJ2-5; TRBD2 matches at 10 bases. Germline CDR1 KGHSH, CDR2 LQKENI. Trimming cost V 0 bases and J 3 bases; bases outside gene matches: 1. This CDR3 spans 15 amino acids. The CDR3 loop reads CASSPPLAGEETQYF. CDR3 in DNA: TGTGCCAGCTCACCACCGCTAGCGGGAGAAGAGACCCAGTACTTC.

The rearrangement links TRBV25-1 to TRBJ2-5; maybe TRBD1 (6 bases). Germline loops: CDR1 MGHDK, CDR2 SYGVNS. Trimming left V 11 bases short and J 4 bases short, with 26 bases between. CDR3 size: 16 residues. This chain's CDR3 is CAGRSPPRTERETQYF. DNA of the CDR3: TGTGCCGGACGAAGCCCCCCCCGGACAGAGCGAGAGACCCAGTACTTC. Variable domain in full (rest from reference TRBV25-1 and TRBJ2-5): EADIYQTPRYLVIGTGKKITLECSQTMGHDKMYWYQQDPGMELHLIHYSYGVNSTEKGDLSSESTVSRIRTEHFPLTLESARPSHTSQYLCAGRSPPRTERETQYFGPGTRLLVL.

This clone was seen only a few times. This chain links TRBV23-1 with TRBJ1-2; D ambiguous. TRBV23-1 is filed as an ORF, its function uncertain. V dropped 1 base and J dropped 2 bases, with 11 bases sitting between them. The CDR3 has 15 residues. The CDR3 DNA follows: TGCGCCAGCAGTCAATGGTCTAGAGACAACTATGGCTACACCTTC. It specifies CASSQWSRDNYGYTF.

The chain joins TRBV14 to TRBJ1-2, with 7 bases that match TRBD1. This CDR3 is 15 amino acids long. J was trimmed by 5 bases and V by 4 bases; bases with no gene match: 10. The germline CDR1 and CDR2 sequences are SGHDN and FVKESK. CDR3 nucleotide sequence: TGTGCCAGCAGCCGGGACCCGGGACAGCCTTATGGCTACACCTTC. It specifies CASSRDPGQPYGYTF.

A few counts support this clone. This sequence joins TRBV7-9 and TRBJ1-5; TRBD1 might be the D (6 bases). CDR1 and CDR2 (germline): SEHNR, FQNEAQ (reference sequence). The CDR3 has 14 residues. The germline V and J ends were trimmed by 4 bases and 3 bases, with 10 bases remaining between them. CDR3 coding DNA: TGTGCCAGCAGCTCGGCAGGGGACAATCAGCCCCAGCATTTT. This codes for CASSSAGDNQPQHF.

The chain is built from TRBV7-9 and TRBJ2-5; D is uncertain. Germline V CDR1 and CDR2: SEHNR, FQNEAQ (reference sequence). The CDR3 is made up of 14 amino acids. With 3 bases removed from V and 1 base from J, the gap between germline ends came to 9 bases. CDR3 in amino acids: CASSFSVLQETQYF. The CDR3 DNA is TGTGCCAGCAGCTTTTCAGTACTCCAAGAGACCCAGTACTTC.

V and J are TRBV5-1 and TRBJ2-7; the D gene is possibly TRBD2 (6 bases). Trimming took 0 bases from V and 6 from J, leaving 19 bases between them. CDR1 is SGHRS, CDR2 YFSETQ, per germline. This CDR3 contains 16 residues. CDR3 sequence reads: CASSLGLPGVASEQYF. For the CDR3, the DNA is TGCGCCAGCAGCTTGGGCCTACCGGGAGTAGCGAGCGAGCAGTACTTC.

This clone was observed a few times. The J gene is TRBJ1-5, the V gene TRBV27; maybe TRBD1 (5 bases). Trimming left V 6 bases short and J 0 bases short, with 18 bases between. CDR1 MNHEY and CDR2 SMNVEV come from the germline V gene (reference sequence). The CDR3 contains 17 residues. DNA for the CDR3: TGTGCCAGCAGCCCGAAGGGCCGGGGGGTTAGCAATCAGCCCCAGCATTTT. The encoded protein is CASSPKGRGVSNQPQHF.

This clone has only one observation. The chain has TRBV9 and TRBJ1-5; D is perhaps TRBD1 (5 bases). V dropped 0 bases and J dropped 6 bases, with 13 bases sitting between them. The germline gives CDR1 SGDLS, CDR2 YYNGEE. The CDR3 covers 15 residues. The CDR3 DNA reads as TGTGCCAGCAGCGTAGGGGCCCAGGGCGGTCAGCCCCAGCATTTT. It encodes CASSVGAQGGQPQHF.

This chain links TRBV11-2 with TRBJ2-2, with 7 nucleotides matching TRBD1. V shed 7 bases, J shed 5 bases, and the junction held 10 bases outside the gene matches. CDR1 is SGHAT and CDR2 is FQNNGV in the germline V gene. The CDR3 length is 15 residues. CDR3 coding DNA: TGTGCCAGCACCCGACAGGGAAGTGATACCGGGGAGCTGTTTTTT. Protein sequence: CASTRQGSDTGELFF.

The V and J genes are TRBV29-1 and TRBJ2-4, with TRBD1 identical over 7 bases. Germline CDR1 SQVTM, CDR2 ANQGSEA. The V gene end was trimmed by 4 bases and the J gene end by 0 bases; junction bases not matched to a gene: 3. This CDR3 comprises 14 residues. DNA of the CDR3: TGCAGCGTTGCGACAGGGTTAGCCAAAAACATTCAGTACTTC. This sequence encodes CSVATGLAKNIQYF.

The CDR3 nucleotides read TGTGCCAGCACCAACACAGATACGCAGTATTTT. It specifies CASTNTDTQYF. The chain couples TRBV7-2 to TRBJ2-3; D is uncertain. Per the germline V gene, CDR1 is SGHTA and CDR2 is FQGNSA. The germline V and J ends were trimmed by 7 bases and 2 bases, with 4 bases remaining between them. The CDR3 spans 11 residues. Complete variable domain (other parts from reference TRBV7-2 and TRBJ2-3): GAGVSQSPSNKVTEKGKDVELRCDPISGHTALYWYRQSLGQGLEFLIYFQGNSAPDKSGLPSDRFSAERTGGSVSTLTIQRTQQEDSAVYLCASTNTDTQYFGPGTRLTVL.

The chain recombines TRBV11-2 with TRBJ2-5; no reliable D call. The CDR3 covers 14 residues. V lost 5 bases to trimming and J lost 1 base, with 11 bases between them. Germline CDR1 SGHAT, CDR2 FQNNGV. The CDR3, as DNA: TGTGCCAGCAGCCCCACGAGGACCCAAGAGACCCAGTACTTC. Protein sequence: CASSPTRTQETQYF.

This clone was seen a handful of times. The genes are TRBV29-1 and TRBJ2-1, with 8 bases fitting TRBD1. From germline, CDR1 is SQVTM and CDR2 ANQGSEA. The CDR3 sequence is 13 residues long. V shed 7 bases and J 6 bases; nucleotides not matched to a gene: 8. In DNA, the CDR3 is TGCAGCGCCCTAGGACAGGGTCGCAATGAGCAGTTCTTC. Protein: CSALGQGRNEQFF.

This clone was detected only a few times. Written as DNA, the CDR3 is TGCGCCAGCAGCTTCCCGACTAGCTCCTACGAGCAGTACTTC. This encodes CASSFPTSSYEQYF. J is TRBJ2-7 and V is TRBV5-1; D perhaps matches TRBD2 (6 bases). This CDR3 has 14 residues. The V gene's germline CDR1 is SGHRS and CDR2 YFSETQ. V was cut by 2 bases and J by 0 bases, with 9 bases left in between.

This clone appeared a few times. This chain uses TRBV30 with TRBJ2-1; either TRBD1 or TRBD2 may fit D (5 bases each). From germline, CDR1 is GTSNPN and CDR2 SVGIG (reference sequence). V was cut by 2 bases and J by 7 bases, with 15 bases left in between. The CDR3 spans 14 residues. CDR3 in amino acids: CAWSTPGRRNEQFF. The DNA of the CDR3 is TGTGCCTGGAGTACTCCGGGACGGAGAAATGAGCAGTTCTTC.

The genes are TRBV15 and TRBJ2-6; D uncertain. The CDR3 has 14 amino acids. Trimming left V 1 base short and J 3 bases short, with 4 bases between. Looked up from germline, CDR1 is LNHNV and CDR2 is YYDKDF (reference sequence). CDR3 amino acids: CATSRVVGANVLTF. DNA for the CDR3: TGTGCCACCAGCAGAGTAGTTGGGGCCAACGTCCTGACTTTC.